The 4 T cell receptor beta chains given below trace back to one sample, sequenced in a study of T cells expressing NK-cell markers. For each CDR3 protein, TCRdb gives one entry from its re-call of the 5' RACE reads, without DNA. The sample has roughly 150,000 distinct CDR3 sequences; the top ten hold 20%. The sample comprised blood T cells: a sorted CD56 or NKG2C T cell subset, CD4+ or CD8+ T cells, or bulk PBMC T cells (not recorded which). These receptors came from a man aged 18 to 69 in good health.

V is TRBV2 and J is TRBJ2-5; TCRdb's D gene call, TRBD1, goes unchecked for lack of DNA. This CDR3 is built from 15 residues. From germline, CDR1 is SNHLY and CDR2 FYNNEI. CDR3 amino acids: CASKANRDRFETQYF. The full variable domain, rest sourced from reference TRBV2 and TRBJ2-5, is EPEVTQTPSHQVTQMGQEVILRCVPISNHLYFYWYRQILGQKVEFLVSFYNNEISEKSEIFDDQFSVERPDGSNFTLKIRSTKLEDSAMYFCASKANRDRFETQYFGPGTRLLVL.

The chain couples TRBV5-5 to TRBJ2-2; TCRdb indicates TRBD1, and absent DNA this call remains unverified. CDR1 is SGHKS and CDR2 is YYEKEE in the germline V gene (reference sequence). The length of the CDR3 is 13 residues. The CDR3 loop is CASIPPNTGELFF.

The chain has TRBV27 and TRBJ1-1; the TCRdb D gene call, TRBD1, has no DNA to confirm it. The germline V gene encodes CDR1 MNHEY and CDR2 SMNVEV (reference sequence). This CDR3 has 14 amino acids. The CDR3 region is CASSTGQTNTEAFF.

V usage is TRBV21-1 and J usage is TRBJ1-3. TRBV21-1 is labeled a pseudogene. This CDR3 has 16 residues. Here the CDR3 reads CASSKGVNKPGNTIYF.